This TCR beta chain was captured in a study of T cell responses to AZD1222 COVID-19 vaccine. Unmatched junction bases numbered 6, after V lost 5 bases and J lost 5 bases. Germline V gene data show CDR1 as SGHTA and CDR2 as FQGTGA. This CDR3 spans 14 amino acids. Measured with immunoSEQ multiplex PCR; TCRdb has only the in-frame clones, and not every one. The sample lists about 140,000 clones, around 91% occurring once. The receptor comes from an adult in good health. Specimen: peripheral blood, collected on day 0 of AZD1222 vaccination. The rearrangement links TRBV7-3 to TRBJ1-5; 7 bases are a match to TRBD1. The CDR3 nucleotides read TGTGCCAGCAGCCCCACAGGGGTGGATCAGCCCCAGCATTTT. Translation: CASSPTGVDQPQHF.